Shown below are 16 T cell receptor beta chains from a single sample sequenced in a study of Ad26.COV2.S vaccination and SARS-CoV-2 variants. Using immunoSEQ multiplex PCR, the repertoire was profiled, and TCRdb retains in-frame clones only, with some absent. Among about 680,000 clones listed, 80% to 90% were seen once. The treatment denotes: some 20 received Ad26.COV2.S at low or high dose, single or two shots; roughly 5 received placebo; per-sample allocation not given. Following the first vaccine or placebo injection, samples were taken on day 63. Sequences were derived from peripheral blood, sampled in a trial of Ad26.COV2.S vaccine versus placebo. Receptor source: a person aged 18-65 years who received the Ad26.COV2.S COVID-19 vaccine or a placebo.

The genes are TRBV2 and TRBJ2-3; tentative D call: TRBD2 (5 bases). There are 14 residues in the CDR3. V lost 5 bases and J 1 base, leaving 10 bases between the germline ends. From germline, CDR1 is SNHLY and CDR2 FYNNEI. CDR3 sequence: CASSQEGRTDTQYF. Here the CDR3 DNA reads TGTGCCAGCAGTCAAGAGGGTCGCACAGATACGCAGTATTTT. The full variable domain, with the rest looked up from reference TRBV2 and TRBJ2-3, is EPEVTQTPSHQVTQMGQEVILRCVPISNHLYFYWYRQILGQKVEFLVSFYNNEISEKSEIFDDQFSVERPDGSNFTLKIRSTKLEDSAMYFCASSQEGRTDTQYFGPGTRLTVL.

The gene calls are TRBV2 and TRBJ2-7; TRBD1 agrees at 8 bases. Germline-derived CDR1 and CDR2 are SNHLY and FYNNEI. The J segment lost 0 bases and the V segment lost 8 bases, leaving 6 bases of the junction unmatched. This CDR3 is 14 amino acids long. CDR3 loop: CASLRQGSSYEQYF. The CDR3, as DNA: TGTGCCAGCTTGCGACAGGGGAGCTCCTACGAGCAGTACTTC.

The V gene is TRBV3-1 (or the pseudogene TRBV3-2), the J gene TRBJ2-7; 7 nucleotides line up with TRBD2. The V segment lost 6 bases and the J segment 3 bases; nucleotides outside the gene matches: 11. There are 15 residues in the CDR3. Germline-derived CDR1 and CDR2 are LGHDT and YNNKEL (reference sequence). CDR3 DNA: TGTGCCAGCAGTCACGGTACGGGGGGTCGCTACGAGCAGTACTTC. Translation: CASSHGTGGRYEQYF.

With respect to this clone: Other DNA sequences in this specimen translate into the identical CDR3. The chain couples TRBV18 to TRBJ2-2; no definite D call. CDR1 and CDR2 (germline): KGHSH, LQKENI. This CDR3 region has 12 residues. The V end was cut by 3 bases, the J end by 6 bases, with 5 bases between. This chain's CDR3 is CASSPGSGELFF. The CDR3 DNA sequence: TGTGCCAGCTCACCCGGTTCCGGGGAGCTGTTTTTT.

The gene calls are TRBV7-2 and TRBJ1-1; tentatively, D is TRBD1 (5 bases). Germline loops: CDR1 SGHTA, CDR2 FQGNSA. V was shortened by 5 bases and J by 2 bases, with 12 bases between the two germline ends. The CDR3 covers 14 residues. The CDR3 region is CASSRDSLNTEAFF. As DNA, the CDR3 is TGTGCCAGCAGCCGGGACTCTTTAAACACTGAAGCTTTCTTT.

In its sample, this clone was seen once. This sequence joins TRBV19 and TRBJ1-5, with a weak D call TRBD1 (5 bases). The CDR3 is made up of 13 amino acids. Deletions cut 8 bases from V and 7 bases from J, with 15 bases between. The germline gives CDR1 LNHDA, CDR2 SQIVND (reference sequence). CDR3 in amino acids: CASALSGGQPQHF. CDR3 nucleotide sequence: TGTGCCAGTGCCCTATCGGGGGGACAGCCCCAGCATTTT.

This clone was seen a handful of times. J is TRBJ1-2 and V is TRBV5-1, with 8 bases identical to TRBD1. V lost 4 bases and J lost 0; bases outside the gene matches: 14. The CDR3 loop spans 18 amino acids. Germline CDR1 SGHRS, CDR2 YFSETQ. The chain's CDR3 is CASSPPGDRPRTNYGYTF. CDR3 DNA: TGCGCCAGCAGCCCTCCTGGGGACAGGCCCAGAACTAACTATGGCTACACCTTC.

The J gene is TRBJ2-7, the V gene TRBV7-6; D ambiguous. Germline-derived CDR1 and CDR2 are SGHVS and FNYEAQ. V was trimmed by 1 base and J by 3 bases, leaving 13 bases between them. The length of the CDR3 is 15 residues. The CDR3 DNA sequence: TGTGCCAGCAGCTTAGGCCGGTCGCTTCTCTACGAGCAGTACTTC. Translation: CASSLGRSLLYEQYF.

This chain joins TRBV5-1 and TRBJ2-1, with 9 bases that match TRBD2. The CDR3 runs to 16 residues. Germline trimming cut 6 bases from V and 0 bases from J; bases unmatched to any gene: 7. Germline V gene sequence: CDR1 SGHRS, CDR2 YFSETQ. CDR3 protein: CASTSHSGSSYNEQFF. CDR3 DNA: TGCGCCAGCACCTCTCATAGCGGGAGCTCCTACAATGAGCAGTTCTTC.

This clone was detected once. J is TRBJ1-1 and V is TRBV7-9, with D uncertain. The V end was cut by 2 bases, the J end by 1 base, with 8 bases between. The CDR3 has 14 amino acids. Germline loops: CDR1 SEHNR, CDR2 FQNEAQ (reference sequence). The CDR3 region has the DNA TGTGCCAGCAGCTTACTAAATGGGAACACTGAAGCTTTCTTT. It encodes CASSLLNGNTEAFF.

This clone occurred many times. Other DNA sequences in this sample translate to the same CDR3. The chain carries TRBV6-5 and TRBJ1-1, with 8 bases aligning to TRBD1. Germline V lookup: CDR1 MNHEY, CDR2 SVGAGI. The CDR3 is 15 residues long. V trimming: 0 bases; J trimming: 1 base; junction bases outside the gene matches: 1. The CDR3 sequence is CASSYSGQGNTEAFF. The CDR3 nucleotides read TGTGCCAGCAGTTACTCTGGACAGGGGAACACTGAAGCTTTCTTT.

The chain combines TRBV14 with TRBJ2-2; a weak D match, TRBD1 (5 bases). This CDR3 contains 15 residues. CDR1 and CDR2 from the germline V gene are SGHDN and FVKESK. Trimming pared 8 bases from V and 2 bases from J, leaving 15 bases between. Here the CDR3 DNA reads TGTGCCAGCTCCTACGCTCAGGGTAACACCGGGGAGCTGTTTTTT. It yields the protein CASSYAQGNTGELFF. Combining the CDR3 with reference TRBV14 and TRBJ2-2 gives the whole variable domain EAGVTQFPSHSVIEKGQTVTLRCDPISGHDNLYWYRRVMGKEIKFLLHFVKESKQDESGMPNNRFLAERTGGTYSTLKVQPAELEDSGVYFCASSYAQGNTGELFFGEGSRLTVL.

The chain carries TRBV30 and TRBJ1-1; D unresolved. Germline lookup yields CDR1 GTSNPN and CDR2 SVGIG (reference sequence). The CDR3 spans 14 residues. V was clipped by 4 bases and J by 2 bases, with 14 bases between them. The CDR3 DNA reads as TGTGCCTGGACCACGCGGCGACAAAACACTGAAGCTTTCTTT. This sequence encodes CAWTTRRQNTEAFF.

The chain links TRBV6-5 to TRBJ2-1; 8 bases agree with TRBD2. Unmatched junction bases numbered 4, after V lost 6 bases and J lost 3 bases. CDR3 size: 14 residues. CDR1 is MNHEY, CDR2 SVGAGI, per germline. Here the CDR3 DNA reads TGTGCCAGCAGGGACCGGGGGGGCTACAATGAGCAGTTCTTC. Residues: CASRDRGGYNEQFF.

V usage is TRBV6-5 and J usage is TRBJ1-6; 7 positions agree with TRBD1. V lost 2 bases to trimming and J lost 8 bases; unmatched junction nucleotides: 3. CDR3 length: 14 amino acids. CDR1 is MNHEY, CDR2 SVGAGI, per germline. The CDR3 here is CASSYAGGDSPLHF. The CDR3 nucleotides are TGTGCCAGCAGTTACGCAGGGGGAGATTCACCCCTCCACTTT.

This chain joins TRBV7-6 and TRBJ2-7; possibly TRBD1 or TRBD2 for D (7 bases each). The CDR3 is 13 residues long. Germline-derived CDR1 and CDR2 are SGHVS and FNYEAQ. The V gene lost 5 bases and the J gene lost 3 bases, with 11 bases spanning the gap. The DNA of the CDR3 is TGTGCCAGCAGCCCAGGGGGGGTCTACGAGCAGTACTTC. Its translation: CASSPGGVYEQYF. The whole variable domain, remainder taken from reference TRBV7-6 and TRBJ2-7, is GAGVSQSPRYKVTKRGQDVALRCDPISGHVSLYWYRQALGQGPEFLTYFNYEAQQDKSGLPNDRFSAERPEGSISTLTIQRTEQRDSAMYRCASSPGGVYEQYFGPGTRLTVT.